Listed here are 22 T cell receptor beta chains from one sample, sequenced in a study of cytomegalovirus exposure and HLA in healthy donors. PCR used 60 Vbeta primers and 13 Jbeta primers. The assay was immunoSEQ multiplex PCR, and TCRdb's table has in-frame clones only and misses some. The top ten clones hold around 16% of a sample with a few hundred thousand clones, over 65% of them seen once. Sequencing input: PBMCs. The receptors here all came from a man aged 40-55 years in good health and CMV-seronegative.

The rearrangement links TRBV7-3 to TRBJ2-5; 13 positions match TRBD2. Germline V gene lookup returns CDR1 SGHTA and CDR2 FQGTGA. This CDR3 comprises 16 residues. The V and J ends lost 4 bases and 2 bases, in that order; junction bases with no gene match: 4. The CDR3 loop is CASSSQGLAGQETQYF. CDR3 bases: TGTGCCAGCAGCTCGCAGGGACTAGCGGGACAAGAGACCCAGTACTTC.

This chain joins TRBV4-1 and TRBJ1-2, with a weak D call TRBD1 (5 bases). Trimming left V 1 base short and J 4 bases short, with 13 bases between. CDR1 and CDR2 (germline): MGHRA, YSYEKL. The CDR3 spans 15 residues. In DNA, the CDR3 is TGCGCCAGCAGCCAAGGGGGGAGGGCCAGCTATGGCTACACCTTC. Its protein is CASSQGGRASYGYTF.

The chain couples TRBV19 to TRBJ1-2; 7 nucleotides agree with TRBD1. Losses at the gene ends were 5 bases for V and 5 bases for J; bases not matched to a gene: 8. This CDR3 comprises 14 residues. CDR1 is LNHDA, CDR2 SQIVND, per germline (reference sequence). The CDR3 loop reads CASSRLTGEYGYTF. CDR3 sequence (DNA): TGTGCCAGTAGTCGGCTTACAGGGGAGTATGGCTACACCTTC. The full variable domain, completed using reference TRBV19 and TRBJ1-2, is DGGITQSPKYLFRKEGQNVTLSCEQNLNHDAMYWYRQDPGQGLRLIYYSQIVNDFQKGDIAEGYSVSREKKESFPLTVTSAQKNPTAFYLCASSRLTGEYGYTFGSGTRLTVV.

About this clone: A read error may account for a junction end that differs from germline. The J gene is TRBJ2-7, the V gene TRBV7-9; D is ambiguous. CDR1 and CDR2 from the germline V gene are SEHNR and FQNEAQ (reference sequence). CDR3 length equals 13 residues. This chain's CDR3 is CSSSLVAGMEQYF. The CDR3 bases are TGTTCCAGCAGCTTAGTCGCAGGCATGGAGCAGTACTTC. Full variable domain (remainder filled in from reference TRBV7-9 and TRBJ2-7): DTGVSQNPRHKITKRGQNVTFRCDPISEHNRLYWYRQTLGQGPEFLTYFQNEAQLEKSRLLSDRFSAERPKGSFSTLEIQRTEQGDSAMYLCSSSLVAGMEQYFGPGTRLTVT.

The V gene is TRBV5-5, the J gene TRBJ1-1, with D perhaps TRBD1 (6 bases). Germline V lookup: CDR1 SGHKS, CDR2 YYEKEE (reference sequence). The germline V and J ends were trimmed by 2 bases and 0 bases, with 11 bases remaining between them. This CDR3 spans 15 amino acids. Written as DNA, the CDR3 is TGTGCCAGCAGCTTATACAGGGTCATGAACACTGAAGCTTTCTTT. Protein sequence: CASSLYRVMNTEAFF. The full variable domain, its missing parts supplied by reference TRBV5-5 and TRBJ1-1, is DAGVTQSPTHLIKTRGQQVTLRCSPISGHKSVSWYQQVLGQGPQFIFQYYEKEERGRGNFPDRFSARQFPNYSSELNVNALLLGDSALYLCASSLYRVMNTEAFFGQGTRLTVV.

The chain carries TRBV6-1 and TRBJ2-1, with TRBD1 as a possible D gene (5 bases). CDR1 is MNHNS and CDR2 is SASEGT in the germline V gene. This CDR3 has 13 amino acids. V lost 6 bases and J lost 9, with 15 bases in between. The CDR3 DNA reads TGTGCCAGCAGCGACCCACCTAGGGGTGAGCAGTTCTTC. Its protein product is CASSDPPRGEQFF.

This clone was recorded a few times. CDR3 residues: CATSRDTDILTRNTIYF. The CDR3 DNA follows: TGTGCCACCAGCAGAGATACAGACATCTTGACTAGAAACACCATATATTTT. The V and J genes are TRBV15 and TRBJ1-3; no clear D. V was cut by 0 bases and J by 5 bases, with 17 bases left in between. The length of the CDR3 is 17 residues. Germline V CDR1 and CDR2: LNHNV, YYDKDF (reference sequence).

V gene TRBV6-5 combines with J gene TRBJ2-7; D is possibly TRBD2 (7 bases). The CDR3 covers 14 residues. The germline gives CDR1 MNHEY, CDR2 SVGAGI. V lost 6 bases and J 1 base, leaving 13 bases between the germline ends. This CDR3 reads CASRGGRRSYEQYF. CDR3 nucleotide sequence: TGTGCCAGCAGGGGGGGGCGGCGGTCCTACGAGCAGTACTTC.

The gene calls are TRBV19 and TRBJ2-7; 11 nucleotides agree with TRBD2. Losses at the gene ends were 5 bases for V and 2 bases for J; bases not matched to a gene: 5. Germline V lookup: CDR1 LNHDA, CDR2 SQIVND (reference sequence). The CDR3 length is 15 residues. The CDR3 protein is CASSPGLAGPYEQYF. The DNA of the CDR3 is TGTGCCAGTAGTCCTGGACTAGCGGGTCCCTACGAGCAGTACTTC.

The V gene is TRBV4-2, the J gene TRBJ2-3; TRBD2 agrees at 9 bases. Germline trimming cut 4 bases from V and 4 bases from J; bases unmatched to any gene: 9. The germline CDR1 and CDR2 sequences are LGHNA and YNFKEQ. The length of the CDR3 is 16 residues. DNA for the CDR3: TGTGCCAGCAGCCCCTTAGCGGGAGCCCTTCCAGATACGCAGTATTTT. This translates into CASSPLAGALPDTQYF.

The chain has TRBV28 and TRBJ2-7, with 11 nucleotides matching TRBD2. This CDR3 comprises 16 residues. J gave up 0 bases and V 4 bases, and 5 bases lay outside the gene matches. Looked up from germline, CDR1 is MDHEN and CDR2 is SYDVKM. CDR3 region: CASSSGLAESSYEQYF. The DNA for the CDR3 is TGTGCCAGCAGTTCGGGACTAGCGGAAAGCTCCTACGAGCAGTACTTC.

This clone came up once. The chain has TRBV7-2 and TRBJ2-3, with D perhaps matching TRBD1 (7 bases). The V end lost 5 bases, the J end lost 4 bases, and 16 bases lay between the germline ends. Germline values: CDR1 SGHTA, CDR2 FQGNSA. The CDR3 is 15 amino acids. The CDR3: CASSPSGGTADTQYF. The CDR3 region has the DNA TGTGCCAGCAGCCCCTCAGGGGGGACTGCAGATACGCAGTATTTT.

The table lists this clone with a few counts. The chain couples TRBV4-1 to TRBJ2-5; 7 nucleotides match TRBD1. The CDR3 has 14 residues. Germline CDR1 and CDR2: MGHRA and YSYEKL. V shed 4 bases, J shed 4 bases, and the junction held 6 bases outside the gene matches. The CDR3 region is CASSPRQGPETQYF. Here the CDR3 DNA reads TGCGCCAGCAGCCCTAGACAGGGCCCAGAGACCCAGTACTTC.

The J gene is TRBJ1-2, the V gene TRBV25-1; 8 positions agree with TRBD1. This CDR3 spans 12 amino acids. Losses at the gene ends were 8 bases for V and 9 bases for J; bases not matched to a gene: 8. Germline V lookup: CDR1 MGHDK, CDR2 SYGVNS. CDR3 amino acids: CASSAGQGRYTF. The CDR3 coding sequence is TGTGCCAGCTCTGCAGGACAGGGCCGCTACACCTTC.

The rearrangement links TRBV7-6 to TRBJ2-7; TRBD1 might be the D (6 bases). V lost 0 bases, J lost 3 bases, and 12 bases lay in between. From germline, CDR1 is SGHVS and CDR2 FNYEAQ. This CDR3 is built from 15 residues. CDR3 sequence (DNA): TGTGCCAGCAGCTTAGCGGCAGGGGTTGGCTACGAGCAGTACTTC. As protein: CASSLAAGVGYEQYF.

This chain joins TRBV7-9 and TRBJ2-2; D perhaps matches TRBD2 (6 bases). Germline V gene lookup returns CDR1 SEHNR and CDR2 FQNEAQ (reference sequence). CDR3 size: 16 residues. Trimming removed 5 bases from V and 1 base from J, with 14 bases in between. The CDR3 coding sequence is TGTGCCAGCAGCCCTGGGAGGCGGTTGAACACCGGGGAGCTGTTTTTT. Translated, it gives CASSPGRRLNTGELFF.

This clone was counted a few times. The chain carries TRBV7-2 and TRBJ2-3; 7 positions agree with TRBD1. Germline values: CDR1 SGHTA, CDR2 FQGNSA. The CDR3 covers 15 residues. The V segment lost 1 base and the J segment 3 bases; nucleotides outside the gene matches: 4. CDR3 nucleotide sequence: TGTGCCAGCAGCTTAGGACAGGGTAGGACAGATACGCAGTATTTT. It translates to CASSLGQGRTDTQYF. The full variable domain, completed using reference TRBV7-2 and TRBJ2-3, is GAGVSQSPSNKVTEKGKDVELRCDPISGHTALYWYRQSLGQGLEFLIYFQGNSAPDKSGLPSDRFSAERTGGSVSTLTIQRTQQEDSAVYLCASSLGQGRTDTQYFGPGTRLTVL.

J is TRBJ2-3 and V is TRBV7-2; possibly TRBD1 for D (6 bases). Germline assignment: CDR1 SGHTA and CDR2 FQGNSA. The CDR3 length is 18 residues. Trimming removed 4 bases from V and 4 bases from J, with 24 bases in between. In DNA form, the CDR3 reads TGTGCCAGCAGCTCAGAGTCTCCGGGACAAAGGGTATCAGATACGCAGTATTTT. This codes for CASSSESPGQRVSDTQYF.

The chain has TRBV6-6 and TRBJ2-7; 8 bases agree with TRBD1. V dropped 6 bases and J dropped 2; count of bases not matched to a gene: 9. This CDR3 has 15 amino acids. In germline, CDR1 is MNHNY, CDR2 SVGAGI (reference sequence). The CDR3 DNA reads TGTGCCAGCAGAATTGGGACAGGAACCACCTACGAGCAGTACTTC. Residues: CASRIGTGTTYEQYF.

The gene calls are TRBV9 and TRBJ2-1, with unresolved D. CDR3 length: 16 amino acids. Trimming shortened V by 3 bases and J by 0 bases, and 13 bases separated the two germline ends. The germline CDR1 and CDR2 sequences are SGDLS and YYNGEE. CDR3 in DNA: TGTGCCAGCAGCGCCACCGGTTCTAGCTCCTACAATGAGCAGTTCTTC. Protein product: CASSATGSSSYNEQFF.

This chain connects TRBV12-5 to TRBJ1-1, with 7 bases aligning to TRBD1. Germline CDR1 reads LGHNT; CDR2 reads FRNRAP. The CDR3 runs to 13 residues. The V segment lost 5 bases and the J segment 0 bases; nucleotides outside the gene matches: 0. The CDR3 sequence is CASGDRVNTEAFF. In nucleotides, the CDR3 is TGTGCTAGTGGTGACAGGGTGAACACTGAAGCTTTCTTT.

The chain is built from TRBV7-3 and TRBJ2-1, with TRBD2 identical over 10 bases. Germline CDR1 SGHTA, CDR2 FQGTGA. V was clipped by 1 base and J by 4 bases; unmatched bases: 1. The CDR3 runs 15 residues. The CDR3 DNA reads as TGTGCCAGCAGCTTAAAACTAGCGGGGTACAATGAGCAGTTCTTC. Translation: CASSLKLAGYNEQFF. The full variable domain, with the rest looked up from reference TRBV7-3 and TRBJ2-1, is GAGVSQTPSNKVTEKGKYVELRCDPISGHTALYWYRQSLGQGPEFLIYFQGTGAADDSGLPNDRFFAVRPEGSVSTLKIQRTERGDSAVYLCASSLKLAGYNEQFFGPGTRLTVL.